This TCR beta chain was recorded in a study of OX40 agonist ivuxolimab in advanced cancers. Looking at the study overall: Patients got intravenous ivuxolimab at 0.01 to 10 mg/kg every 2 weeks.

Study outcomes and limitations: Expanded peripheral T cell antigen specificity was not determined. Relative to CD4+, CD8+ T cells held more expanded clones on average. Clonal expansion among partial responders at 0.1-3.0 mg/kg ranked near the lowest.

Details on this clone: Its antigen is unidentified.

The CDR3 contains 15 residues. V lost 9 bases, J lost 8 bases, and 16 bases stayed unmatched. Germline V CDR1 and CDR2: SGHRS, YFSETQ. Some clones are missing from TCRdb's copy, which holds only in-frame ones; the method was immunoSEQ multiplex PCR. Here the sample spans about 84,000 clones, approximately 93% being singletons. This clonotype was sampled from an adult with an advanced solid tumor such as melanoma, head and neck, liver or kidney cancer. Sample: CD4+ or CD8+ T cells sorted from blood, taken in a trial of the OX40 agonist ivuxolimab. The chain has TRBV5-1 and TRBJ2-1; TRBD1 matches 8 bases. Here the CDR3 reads CATSEDRGRLYEQFF. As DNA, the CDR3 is TGCGCCACCTCGGAAGACAGGGGAAGGCTCTATGAGCAGTTCTTC. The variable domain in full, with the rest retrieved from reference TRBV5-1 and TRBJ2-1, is KAGVTQTPRYLIKTRGQQVTLSCSPISGHRSVSWYQQTPGQGLQFLFEYFSETQRNKGNFPGRFSGRQFSNSRSEMNVSTLELGDSALYLCATSEDRGRLYEQFFGPGTRLTVL.